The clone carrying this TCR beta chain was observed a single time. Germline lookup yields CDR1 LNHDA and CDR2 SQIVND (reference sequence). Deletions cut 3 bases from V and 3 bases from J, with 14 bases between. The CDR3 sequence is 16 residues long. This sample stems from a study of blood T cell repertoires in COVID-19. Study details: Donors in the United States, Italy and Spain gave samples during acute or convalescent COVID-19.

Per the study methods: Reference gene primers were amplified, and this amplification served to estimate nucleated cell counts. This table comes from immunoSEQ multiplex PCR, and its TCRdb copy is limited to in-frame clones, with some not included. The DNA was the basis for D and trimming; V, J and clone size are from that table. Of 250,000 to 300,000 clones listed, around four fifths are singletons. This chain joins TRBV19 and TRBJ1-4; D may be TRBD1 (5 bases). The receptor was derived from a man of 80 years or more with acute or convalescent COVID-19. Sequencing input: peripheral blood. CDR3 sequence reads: CASSIGGALSNEKLFF. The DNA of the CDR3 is TGTGCCAGTAGTATCGGTGGGGCTTTATCTAATGAAAAACTGTTTTTT.